Listed here are 5 T cell receptor beta chains from one sample, sequenced in a study of OX40 agonist ivuxolimab in advanced cancers. Assay used: immunoSEQ multiplex PCR; TCRdb lists only in-frame clones, some missing. Counted here are some 25,000 clones, approximately 85% occurring once; the ten biggest clones make up over 20%. Source: CD4+ or CD8+ T cells sorted from blood, taken in a trial of the OX40 agonist ivuxolimab. The receptors here all came from an adult with an advanced solid tumor such as melanoma, head and neck, liver or kidney cancer.

The chain's CDR3 is CASSSHSGGLNEQFF. The CDR3 DNA reads TGTGCCAGCAGCTCCCATAGCGGGGGTCTTAATGAGCAGTTCTTC. The rearrangement uses TRBV7-2 and TRBJ2-1, with 9 positions matching TRBD2. The V segment lost 4 bases and the J segment 7 bases; nucleotides outside the gene matches: 8. Germline lookup yields CDR1 SGHTA and CDR2 FQGNSA. This CDR3 is 15 amino acids long.

CDR3 loop: CASSSPRGAGPLNSNQPQHF. CDR3 coding DNA: TGTGCCAGCAGTTCACCCCGAGGGGCAGGTCCGCTAAATAGCAATCAGCCCCAGCATTTT. The V and J genes are TRBV28 and TRBJ1-5; tentative D call: TRBD1 (5 bases). This CDR3 spans 20 amino acids. Germline CDR1 and CDR2: MDHEN and SYDVKM. V lost 4 bases to trimming and J lost 0 bases, with 25 bases between them.

The chain joins TRBV27 to TRBJ1-1; 11 bases align to TRBD1. Per germline, CDR1 MNHEY and CDR2 SMNVEV (reference sequence). This CDR3 has 15 amino acids. Unmatched junction bases numbered 6, after V lost 6 bases and J lost 3 bases. CDR3 in DNA: TGTGCCAGCAGGAGGACAGGGGGCGCGGACACTGAAGCTTTCTTT. This translates into CASRRTGGADTEAFF.

The chain combines TRBV5-6 with TRBJ2-3; D is unclear. The CDR3 contains 16 residues. CDR1 is SGHDT and CDR2 is YYEEEE in the germline V gene. Trimming pared 7 bases from V and 6 bases from J, leaving 24 bases between. DNA of the CDR3: TGTGCCAGCCAAGCTTTTAGCCGAACGTTGGGGGATACGCAGTATTTT. Its translation: CASQAFSRTLGDTQYF.

V gene TRBV6-5 combines with J gene TRBJ2-1; TRBD2 matches at 9 bases. Germline V gene lookup returns CDR1 MNHEY and CDR2 SVGAGI. The length of the CDR3 is 15 residues. Trimming at V came to 2 bases and at J to 5 bases, leaving 4 bases not matched to a gene. The CDR3 loop reads CASSYLASGNNEQFF. The CDR3 bases are TGTGCCAGCAGTTACCTTGCTAGCGGGAACAATGAGCAGTTCTTC.